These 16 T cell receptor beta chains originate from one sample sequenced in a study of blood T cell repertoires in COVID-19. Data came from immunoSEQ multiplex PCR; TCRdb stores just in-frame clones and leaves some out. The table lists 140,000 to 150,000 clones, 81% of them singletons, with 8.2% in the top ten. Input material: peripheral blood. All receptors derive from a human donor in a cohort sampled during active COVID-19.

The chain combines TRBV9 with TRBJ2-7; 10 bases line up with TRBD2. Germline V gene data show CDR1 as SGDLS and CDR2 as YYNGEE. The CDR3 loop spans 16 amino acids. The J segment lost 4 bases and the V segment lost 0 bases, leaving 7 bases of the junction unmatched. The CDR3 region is CASSVGLAGAVYEQYF. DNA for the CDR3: TGTGCCAGCAGCGTAGGCCTAGCGGGAGCTGTGTACGAGCAGTACTTC.

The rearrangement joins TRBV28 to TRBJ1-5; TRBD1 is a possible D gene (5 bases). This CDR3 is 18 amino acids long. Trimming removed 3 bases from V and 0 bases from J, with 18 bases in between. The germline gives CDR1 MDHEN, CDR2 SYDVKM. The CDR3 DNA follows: TGTGCCAGCAGTTTCCGGACATCTGGGCAGGGTAGCAATCAGCCCCAGCATTTT. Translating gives CASSFRTSGQGSNQPQHF. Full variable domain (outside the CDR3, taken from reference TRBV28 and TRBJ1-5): DVKVTQSSRYLVKRTGEKVFLECVQDMDHENMFWYRQDPGLGLRLIYFSYDVKMKEKGDIPEGYSVSREKKERFSLILESASTNQTSMYLCASSFRTSGQGSNQPQHFGDGTRLSIL.

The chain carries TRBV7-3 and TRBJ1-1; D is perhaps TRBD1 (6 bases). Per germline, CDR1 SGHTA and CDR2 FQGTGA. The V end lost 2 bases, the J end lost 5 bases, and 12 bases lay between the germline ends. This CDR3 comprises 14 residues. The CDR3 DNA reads TGTGCCAGCAGCTTAGTGGGGGCAAGGACTGAAGCTTTCTTT. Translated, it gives CASSLVGARTEAFF.

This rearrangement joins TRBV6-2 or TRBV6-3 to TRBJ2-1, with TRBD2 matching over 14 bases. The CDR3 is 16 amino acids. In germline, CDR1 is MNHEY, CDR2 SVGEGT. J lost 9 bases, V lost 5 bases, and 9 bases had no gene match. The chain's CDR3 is CASSKGLAGELGEQFF. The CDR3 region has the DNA TGTGCCAGCAGTAAGGGACTAGCGGGAGAGTTGGGTGAGCAGTTCTTC.

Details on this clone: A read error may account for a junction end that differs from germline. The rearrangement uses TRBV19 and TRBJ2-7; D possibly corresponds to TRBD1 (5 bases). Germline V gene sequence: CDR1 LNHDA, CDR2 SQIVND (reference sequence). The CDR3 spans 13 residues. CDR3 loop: CASSLRQSSEQYF. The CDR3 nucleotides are TGTGCCAGTAGTCTACGACAGTCCTCCGAGCAGTACTTC.

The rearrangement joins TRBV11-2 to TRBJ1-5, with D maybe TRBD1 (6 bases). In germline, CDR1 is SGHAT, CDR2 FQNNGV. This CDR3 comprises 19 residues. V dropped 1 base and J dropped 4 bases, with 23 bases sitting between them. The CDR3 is CASSLVQGPSIFTNQPQHF. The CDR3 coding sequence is TGTGCCAGCAGCTTAGTGCAGGGGCCCTCAATCTTTACAAATCAGCCCCAGCATTTT. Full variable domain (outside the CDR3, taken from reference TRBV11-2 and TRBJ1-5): EAGVAQSPRYKIIEKRQSVAFWCNPISGHATLYWYQQILGQGPKLLIQFQNNGVVDDSQLPKDRFSAERLKGVDSTLKIQPAKLEDSAVYLCASSLVQGPSIFTNQPQHFGDGTRLSIL.

CDR3 sequence (DNA): TGTGCCAGCAGCCGGGACTCCCCAGGCCAGTCACCCCTCCACTTT. It codes for CASSRDSPGQSPLHF. V and J are TRBV7-9 and TRBJ1-6; perhaps TRBD1 as D (5 bases). This CDR3 region has 15 residues. The germline CDR1 and CDR2 sequences are SEHNR and FQNEAQ (reference sequence). Trimming took off 5 bases at V and 10 bases at J, with 18 bases between the two ends.

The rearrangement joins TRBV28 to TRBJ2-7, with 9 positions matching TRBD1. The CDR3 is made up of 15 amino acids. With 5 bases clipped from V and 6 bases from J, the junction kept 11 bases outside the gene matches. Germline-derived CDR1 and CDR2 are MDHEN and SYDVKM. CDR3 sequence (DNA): TGTGCCAGCAGTCATCCCGGGACAGGGAAGGGCGAGCAGTACTTC. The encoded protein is CASSHPGTGKGEQYF.

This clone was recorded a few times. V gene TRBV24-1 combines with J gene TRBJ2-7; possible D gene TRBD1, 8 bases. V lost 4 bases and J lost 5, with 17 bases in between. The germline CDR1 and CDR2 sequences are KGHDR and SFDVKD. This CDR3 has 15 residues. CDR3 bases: TGTGCCACCAGTGACCCAGGGAGGGGACAGGACGAGCAGTACTTC. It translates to CATSDPGRGQDEQYF.

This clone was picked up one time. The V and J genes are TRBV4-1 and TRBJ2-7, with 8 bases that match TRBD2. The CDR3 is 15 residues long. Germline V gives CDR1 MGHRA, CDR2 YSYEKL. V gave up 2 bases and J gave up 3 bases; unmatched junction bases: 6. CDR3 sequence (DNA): TGCGCCAGCAGCCAATATCTAGCGGGTCGCTACGAGCAGTACTTC. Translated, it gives CASSQYLAGRYEQYF.

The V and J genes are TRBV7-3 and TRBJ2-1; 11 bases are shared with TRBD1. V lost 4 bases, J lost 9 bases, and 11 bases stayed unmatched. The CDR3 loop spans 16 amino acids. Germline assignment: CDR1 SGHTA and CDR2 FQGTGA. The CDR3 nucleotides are TGTGCCAGCAGCTCGCCACGGGACAGGGGGAATGGTGAGCAGTTCTTC. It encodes CASSSPRDRGNGEQFF. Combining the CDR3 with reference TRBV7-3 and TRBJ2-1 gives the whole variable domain GAGVSQTPSNKVTEKGKYVELRCDPISGHTALYWYRQSLGQGPEFLIYFQGTGAADDSGLPNDRFFAVRPEGSVSTLKIQRTERGDSAVYLCASSSPRDRGNGEQFFGPGTRLTVL.

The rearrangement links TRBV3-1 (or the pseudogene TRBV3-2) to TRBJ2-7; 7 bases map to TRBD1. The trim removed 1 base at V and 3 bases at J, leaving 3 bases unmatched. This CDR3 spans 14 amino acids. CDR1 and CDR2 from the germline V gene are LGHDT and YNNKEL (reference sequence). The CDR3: CASSQGDSRYEQYF. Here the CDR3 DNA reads TGTGCCAGCAGCCAAGGGGACAGCCGCTACGAGCAGTACTTC.

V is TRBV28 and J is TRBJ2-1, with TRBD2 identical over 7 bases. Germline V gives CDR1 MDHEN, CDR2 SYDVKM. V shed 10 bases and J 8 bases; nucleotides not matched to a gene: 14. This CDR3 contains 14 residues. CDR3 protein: CATSTAGSGDEQFF. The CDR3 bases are TGTGCCACGTCTACAGCGGGATCCGGAGATGAGCAGTTCTTC.

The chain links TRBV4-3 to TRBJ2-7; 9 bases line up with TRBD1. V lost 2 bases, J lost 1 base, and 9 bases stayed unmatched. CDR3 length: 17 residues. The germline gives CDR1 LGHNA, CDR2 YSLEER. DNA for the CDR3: TGCGCCAGCAGCCAAAGGAGACTGGGGACAGGGTCCTACGAGCAGTACTTC. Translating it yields CASSQRRLGTGSYEQYF.

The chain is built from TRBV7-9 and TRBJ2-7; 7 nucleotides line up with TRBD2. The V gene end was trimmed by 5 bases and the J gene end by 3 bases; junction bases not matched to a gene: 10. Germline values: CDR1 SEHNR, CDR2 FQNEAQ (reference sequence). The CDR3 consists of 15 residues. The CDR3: CASSPHRGVDYEQYF. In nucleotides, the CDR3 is TGTGCCAGCAGCCCCCACCGGGGGGTAGACTACGAGCAGTACTTC. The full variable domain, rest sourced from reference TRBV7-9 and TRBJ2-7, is DTGVSQNPRHKITKRGQNVTFRCDPISEHNRLYWYRQTLGQGPEFLTYFQNEAQLEKSRLLSDRFSAERPKGSFSTLEIQRTEQGDSAMYLCASSPHRGVDYEQYFGPGTRLTVT.

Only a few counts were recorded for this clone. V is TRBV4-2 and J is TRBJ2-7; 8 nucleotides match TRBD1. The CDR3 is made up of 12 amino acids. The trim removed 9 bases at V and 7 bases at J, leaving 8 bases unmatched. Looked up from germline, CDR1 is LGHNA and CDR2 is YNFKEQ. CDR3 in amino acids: CASQTGAGEQYF. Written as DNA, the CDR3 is TGTGCCAGTCAGACAGGGGCTGGGGAGCAGTACTTC.